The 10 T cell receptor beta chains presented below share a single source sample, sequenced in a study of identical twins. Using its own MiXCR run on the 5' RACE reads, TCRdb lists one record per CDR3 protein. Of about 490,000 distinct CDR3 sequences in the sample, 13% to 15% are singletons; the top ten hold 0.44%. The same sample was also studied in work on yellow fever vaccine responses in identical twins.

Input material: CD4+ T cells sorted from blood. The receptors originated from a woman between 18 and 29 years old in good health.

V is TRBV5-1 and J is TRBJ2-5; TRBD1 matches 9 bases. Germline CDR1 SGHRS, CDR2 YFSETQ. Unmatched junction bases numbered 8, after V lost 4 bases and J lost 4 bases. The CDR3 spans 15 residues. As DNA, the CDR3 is TGCGCCAGCAGCACCACAGGGGGCGTAAGAGAGACCCAGTACTTC. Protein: CASSTTGGVRETQYF.

The CDR3 reads CSARSGTGNQPQHF. The CDR3 DNA reads as TGCAGTGCTAGATCCGGGACAGGCAATCAGCCCCAGCATTTT. This rearrangement joins TRBV20-1 to TRBJ1-5; 7 positions match TRBD1. The ends lost 2 bases at V and 2 bases at J; junction bases unmatched: 3. Germline values: CDR1 DFQATT, CDR2 SNEGSKA (reference sequence). The CDR3 contains 14 residues.

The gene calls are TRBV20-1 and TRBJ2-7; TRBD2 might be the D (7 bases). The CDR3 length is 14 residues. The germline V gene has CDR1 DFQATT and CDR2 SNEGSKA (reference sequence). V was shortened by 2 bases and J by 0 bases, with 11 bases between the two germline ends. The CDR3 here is CSARPGEGSYEQYF. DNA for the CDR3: TGCAGTGCTAGACCAGGGGAGGGCTCCTACGAGCAGTACTTC.

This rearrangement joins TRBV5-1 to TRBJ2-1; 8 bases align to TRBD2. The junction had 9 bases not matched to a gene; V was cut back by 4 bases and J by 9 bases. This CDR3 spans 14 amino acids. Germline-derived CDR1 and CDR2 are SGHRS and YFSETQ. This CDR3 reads CASSLPGGRPEQFF. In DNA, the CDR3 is TGCGCCAGCAGCCTCCCGGGGGGGCGTCCTGAGCAGTTCTTC. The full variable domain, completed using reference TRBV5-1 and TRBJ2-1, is KAGVTQTPRYLIKTRGQQVTLSCSPISGHRSVSWYQQTPGQGLQFLFEYFSETQRNKGNFPGRFSGRQFSNSRSEMNVSTLELGDSALYLCASSLPGGRPEQFFGPGTRLTVL.

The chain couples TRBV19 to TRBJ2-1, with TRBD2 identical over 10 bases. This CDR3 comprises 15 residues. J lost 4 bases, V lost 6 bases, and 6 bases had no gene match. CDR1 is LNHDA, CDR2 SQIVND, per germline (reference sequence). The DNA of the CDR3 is TGTGCCAGTAGGAGTCGGACTAGCGGATACAATGAGCAGTTCTTC. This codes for CASRSRTSGYNEQFF. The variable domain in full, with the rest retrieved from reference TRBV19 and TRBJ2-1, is DGGITQSPKYLFRKEGQNVTLSCEQNLNHDAMYWYRQDPGQGLRLIYYSQIVNDFQKGDIAEGYSVSREKKESFPLTVTSAQKNPTAFYLCASRSRTSGYNEQFFGPGTRLTVL.

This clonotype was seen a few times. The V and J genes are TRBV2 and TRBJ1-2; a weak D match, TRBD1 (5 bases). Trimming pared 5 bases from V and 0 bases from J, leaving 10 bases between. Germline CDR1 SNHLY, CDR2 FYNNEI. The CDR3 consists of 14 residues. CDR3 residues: CASSLQVTNYGYTF. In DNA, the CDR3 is TGTGCCAGCAGTCTACAGGTCACTAACTATGGCTACACCTTC.

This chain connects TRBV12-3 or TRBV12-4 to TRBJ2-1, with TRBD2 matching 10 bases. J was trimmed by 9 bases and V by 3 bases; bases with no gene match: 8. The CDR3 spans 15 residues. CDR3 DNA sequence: TGTGCCAGCAGTTTGAAAGCGGGAGGGCCTGGTGAGCAGTTCTTC. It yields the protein CASSLKAGGPGEQFF.

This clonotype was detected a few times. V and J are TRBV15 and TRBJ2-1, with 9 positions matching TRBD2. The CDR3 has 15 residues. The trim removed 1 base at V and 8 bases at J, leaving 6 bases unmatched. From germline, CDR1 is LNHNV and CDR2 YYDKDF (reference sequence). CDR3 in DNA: TGTGCCACCAGCAGAGCAGAAGCGGGAGGTGATGAGCAGTTCTTC. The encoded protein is CATSRAEAGGDEQFF.

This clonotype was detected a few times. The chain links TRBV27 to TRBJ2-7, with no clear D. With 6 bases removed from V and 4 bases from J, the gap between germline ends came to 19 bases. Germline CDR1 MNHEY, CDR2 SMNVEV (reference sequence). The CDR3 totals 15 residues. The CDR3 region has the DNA TGTGCCAGCAGGGGATTGGGCAGTACCTTTTACGAGCAGTACTTC. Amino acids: CASRGLGSTFYEQYF.

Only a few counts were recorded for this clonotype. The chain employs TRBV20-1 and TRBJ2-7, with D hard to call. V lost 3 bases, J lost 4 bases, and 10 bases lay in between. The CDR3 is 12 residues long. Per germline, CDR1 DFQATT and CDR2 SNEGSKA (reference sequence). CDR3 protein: CSARLMPYEQYF. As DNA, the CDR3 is TGCAGTGCTAGGCTCATGCCTTACGAGCAGTACTTC.